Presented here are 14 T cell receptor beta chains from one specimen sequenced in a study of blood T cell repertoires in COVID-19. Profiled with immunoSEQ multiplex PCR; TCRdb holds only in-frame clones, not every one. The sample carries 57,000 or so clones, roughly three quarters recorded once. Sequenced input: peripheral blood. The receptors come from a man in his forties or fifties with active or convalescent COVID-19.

CDR3 sequence reads: CASSFGTGGTDTQYF. The CDR3 region has the DNA TGTGCCAGCAGCTTCGGGACAGGGGGCACAGATACGCAGTATTTT. V is TRBV7-9 and J is TRBJ2-3; TRBD1 aligns across 10 bases. Germline loops: CDR1 SEHNR, CDR2 FQNEAQ (reference sequence). The V segment lost 3 bases and the J segment 1 base; nucleotides outside the gene matches: 1. The CDR3 consists of 15 residues.

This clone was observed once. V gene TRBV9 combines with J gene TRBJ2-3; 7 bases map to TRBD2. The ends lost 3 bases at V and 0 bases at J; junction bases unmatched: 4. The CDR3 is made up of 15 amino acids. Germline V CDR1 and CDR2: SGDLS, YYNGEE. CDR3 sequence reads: CASSAGDYSTDTQYF. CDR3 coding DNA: TGTGCCAGCAGCGCCGGGGACTACAGCACAGATACGCAGTATTTT.

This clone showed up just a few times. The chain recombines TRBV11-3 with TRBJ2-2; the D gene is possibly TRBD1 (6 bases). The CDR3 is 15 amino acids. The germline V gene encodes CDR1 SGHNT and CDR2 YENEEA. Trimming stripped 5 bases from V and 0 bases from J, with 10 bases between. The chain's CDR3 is CASSNRVSNTGELFF. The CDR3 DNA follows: TGTGCCAGCAGCAACAGGGTTTCGAACACCGGGGAGCTGTTTTTT.

CDR3 nucleotide sequence: TGTGCCACCACAGGGGGCGGCTACACCTTC. It encodes CATTGGGYTF. The chain uses TRBV6-6 and TRBJ1-2; TRBD1 agrees at 9 bases. V lost 10 bases and J lost 8; bases outside the gene matches: 2. The germline V gene encodes CDR1 MNHNY and CDR2 SVGAGI (reference sequence). The CDR3 spans 10 residues.

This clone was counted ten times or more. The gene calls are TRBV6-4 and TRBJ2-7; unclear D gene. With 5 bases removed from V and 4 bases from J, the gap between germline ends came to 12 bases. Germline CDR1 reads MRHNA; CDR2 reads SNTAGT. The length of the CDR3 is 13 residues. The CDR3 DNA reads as TGTGCCAGCAGTACTCCTATTTTGTACGAGCAGTACTTC. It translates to CASSTPILYEQYF.

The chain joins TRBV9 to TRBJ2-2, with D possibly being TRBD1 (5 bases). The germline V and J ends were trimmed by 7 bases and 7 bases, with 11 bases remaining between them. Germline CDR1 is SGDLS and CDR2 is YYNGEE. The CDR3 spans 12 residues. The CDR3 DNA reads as TGTGCCAGCGCCCTCCAGGGCGGGGAGCTGTTTTTT. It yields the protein CASALQGGELFF.

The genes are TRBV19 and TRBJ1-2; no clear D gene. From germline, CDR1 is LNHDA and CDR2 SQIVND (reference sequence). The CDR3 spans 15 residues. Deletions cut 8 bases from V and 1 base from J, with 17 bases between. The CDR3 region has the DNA TGTGCCAGTCTTAGCGGCGCTGGGCTTAACTATGGCTACACCTTC. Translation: CASLSGAGLNYGYTF.

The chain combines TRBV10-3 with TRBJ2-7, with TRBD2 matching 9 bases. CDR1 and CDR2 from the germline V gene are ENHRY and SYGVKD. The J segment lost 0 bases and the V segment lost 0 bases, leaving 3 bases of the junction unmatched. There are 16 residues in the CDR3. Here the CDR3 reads CAISESATSGSYEQYF. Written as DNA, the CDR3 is TGTGCCATCAGTGAGTCGGCGACTAGCGGCTCCTACGAGCAGTACTTC.

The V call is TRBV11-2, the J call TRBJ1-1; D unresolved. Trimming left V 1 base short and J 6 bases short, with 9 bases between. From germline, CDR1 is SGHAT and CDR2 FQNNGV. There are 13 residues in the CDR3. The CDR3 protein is CASSLASGAEAFF. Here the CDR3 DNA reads TGTGCCAGCAGCTTAGCGTCCGGTGCTGAAGCTTTCTTT.

As DNA, the CDR3 is TGTGCCAGCAGCTTGGGCCGACAGGGGACGACAGATACGCAGTATTTT. Translated, it gives CASSLGRQGTTDTQYF. The rearrangement uses TRBV5-6 and TRBJ2-3; TRBD1 aligns across 8 bases. Germline V gives CDR1 SGHDT, CDR2 YYEEEE. This CDR3 contains 16 residues. With 0 bases clipped from V and 3 bases from J, the junction kept 6 bases outside the gene matches.

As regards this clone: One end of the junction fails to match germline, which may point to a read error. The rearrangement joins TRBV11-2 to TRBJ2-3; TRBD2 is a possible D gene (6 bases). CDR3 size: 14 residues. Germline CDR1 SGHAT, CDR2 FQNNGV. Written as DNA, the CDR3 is TGTGCCGGCAGCTTAGGAGGGCCCACAGATACGCAGTATTTT. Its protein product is CAGSLGGPTDTQYF.

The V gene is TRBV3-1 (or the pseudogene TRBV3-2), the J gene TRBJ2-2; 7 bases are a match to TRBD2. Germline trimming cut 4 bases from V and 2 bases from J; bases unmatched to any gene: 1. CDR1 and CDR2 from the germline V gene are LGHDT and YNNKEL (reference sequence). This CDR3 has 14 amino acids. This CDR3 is CASSLAGNTGELFF. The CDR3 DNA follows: TGTGCCAGCAGCCTAGCGGGTAACACCGGGGAGCTGTTTTTT.

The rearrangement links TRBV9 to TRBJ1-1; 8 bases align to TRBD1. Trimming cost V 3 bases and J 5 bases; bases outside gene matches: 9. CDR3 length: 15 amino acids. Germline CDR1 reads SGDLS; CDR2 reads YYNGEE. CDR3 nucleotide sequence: TGTGCCAGCAGCGACCTACAGGGGGTTGGAACTGAAGCTTTCTTT. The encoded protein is CASSDLQGVGTEAFF.

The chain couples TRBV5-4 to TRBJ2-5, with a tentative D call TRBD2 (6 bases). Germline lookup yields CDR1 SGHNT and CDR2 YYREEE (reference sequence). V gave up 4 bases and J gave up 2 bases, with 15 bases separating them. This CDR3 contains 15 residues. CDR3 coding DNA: TGTGCCAGCAGCGTTACTAGCCATACTCAAGAGACCCAGTACTTC. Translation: CASSVTSHTQETQYF.